This TCR beta chain was documented in a study of identical twins. Each CDR3 protein is one row after TCRdb ran MiXCR on the 5' RACE reads. Of 500,000 to 700,000 distinct CDR3 sequences listed, 7% to 7.5% are singletons. V dropped 4 bases and J dropped 1 base, with 15 bases sitting between them. The CDR3 has 16 residues. Germline CDR1 reads MNHNS; CDR2 reads SASEGT. These same data were also listed under a study on yellow fever vaccine responses in identical twins.

The chain is built from TRBV6-1 and TRBJ2-3; D is unresolved. Sequences were obtained from PBMCs. The receptor was derived from a young woman in good health. The CDR3 spells CASSATWLDRTDTQYF. The CDR3, as DNA: TGTGCCAGCAGTGCAACCTGGCTCGACCGCACAGATACGCAGTATTTT.